Sequencing of this T cell receptor beta chain was carried out in a study of cytomegalovirus exposure and HLA in healthy donors. Study outcomes and limitations: While the bulk of TCR sequences proved rare, some public TCRs turned up in many donors. There were some V segments, including TRBV6-2 and TRBV6-3, excluded as indistinguishable. It emerged from a later analysis that several of the most significant clusters appeared to be linked to common viral pathogens.

On this clone: Its antigen is not identified.

Amplification used 60 Vbeta primers and 13 Jbeta primers. In the original workflow: Some 11 million of the roughly 80 million unique TCR beta chains counted in a later analysis were shared. Assay: immunoSEQ multiplex PCR; the TCRdb copy retains only in-frame clones and omits some. That table supplies the V and J calls and clone size; D and trimming were determined from the DNA. The sample includes just over 25,000 clones, about 70% seen only once; the top ten take roughly 4%. This CDR3 spans 16 amino acids. CDR1 is SGHTA, CDR2 FQGNSA, per germline. After removal of 5 bases from V and 6 bases from J, the junction contained 8 bases not matched to a gene.

The chain recombines TRBV7-2 with TRBJ1-5; 12 bases fit TRBD1. The receptor's source is a woman between 50 and 59 years old in good health and CMV-seronegative. Specimen: PBMCs. CDR3 protein: CASSPGGQGAGQPQHF. The CDR3 coding sequence is TGTGCCAGCAGCCCGGGGGGACAGGGGGCAGGTCAGCCCCAGCATTTT.